A selection of T cell receptor beta chains follows, all from one sample in a study of technical replicates of blood from a few donors. TCRdb's table, derived via immunoSEQ multiplex PCR, lists solely in-frame clones and lacks some. The repertoire has nearly 90,000 clones, around 95% of them found once; the top ten carry roughly 0.35%. The source material was T cells isolated from PBMCs. Source of these receptors: a human donor in good health. Both conserved end residues are part of each CDR3. The D gene is left open where the match is weak. For some rows the clone size is stated as once, few or many, or as a class when expanded; others skip it.

NA,TRBV28,TRBJ2-7,NA,CASSLYSGSTYEQYF,TGTGCCAGCAGTTTATATTCAGGTTCCACCTACGAGCAGTACTTC
once,TRBV5-1,TRBJ2-7,TRBD1,CASSGDRGTYEQYF,TGCGCCAGCAGCGGGGACAGGGGGACTTACGAGCAGTACTTC
NA,TRBV10-2,TRBJ1-5,NA,CASSAGETSNQPQHF,TGCGCCAGCAGTGCGGGAGAGACTAGCAATCAGCCCCAGCATTTT
NA,TRBV5-1,TRBJ2-3,TRBD1,CASSPHRGHTDTQYF,TGCGCCAGCAGCCCACACAGGGGGCATACAGATACGCAGTATTTT
NA,TRBV11-2,TRBJ2-1,NA,CASSPRSPFSSSYNEQFF,TGTGCCAGCAGCCCGAGGAGTCCTTTTTCGAGCTCCTACAATGAGCAGTTCTTC
once,TRBV10-1,TRBJ2-5,TRBD2,CASSDGGLAGKETQYF,TGCGCCAGCAGTGATGGTGGACTAGCGGGAAAAGAGACCCAGTACTTC
NA,TRBV9,TRBJ1-1,TRBD1,CASSERGTPTGTEAFF,TGTGCCAGCAGCGAGAGGGGGACACCGACAGGGACTGAAGCTTTCTTT
once,TRBV10-3,TRBJ2-1,TRBD2,CAISEGTSNEQFF,TGTGCCATCAGTGAGGGGACTAGCAATGAGCAGTTCTTC
NA,TRBV30,TRBJ2-2,NA,CAWTHLTGWDGELFF,TGTGCCTGGACCCACCTAACAGGGTGGGACGGGGAGCTGTTTTTT
NA,TRBV6-7,TRBJ1-1,TRBD1,CASRPDRGRTEAFF,TGTGCCAGCAGGCCAGACAGGGGGCGAACTGAAGCTTTCTTT
NA,TRBV19,TRBJ1-4,TRBD1,CASSILRDRDEKLFF,TGTGCCAGTAGTATACTTCGGGACAGGGATGAAAAACTGTTTTTT
once,TRBV6-5,TRBJ2-7,NA,CASTQAEAYEQYF,TGTGCCAGCACTCAAGCGGAAGCCTACGAGCAGTACTTC
once,TRBV5-1,TRBJ2-3,NA,CASSITGISTDTQYF,TGCGCCAGCAGTATAACAGGGATAAGCACAGATACGCAGTATTTT